This entry features one TCR beta chain sequence. Its matching antigen is unknown. Time point given: roughly 10-day in vitro stimulation with candidate neoantigen peptide 3. Cells were stimulated approximately 10 days with each of roughly 7 ELISpot-reactive neoantigens. This sample was included in a study of PD-1 blockade in mismatch repair-deficient tumors. The study, taken as a whole, reports: Tumor-resident clones, often absent from pretreatment blood, expanded after pembrolizumab and then contracted.

Trimming removed 3 bases at V and 6 bases at J, with 12 bases between. The CDR3 is made up of 14 amino acids. Germline assignment: CDR1 SGHTA and CDR2 FQGTGA. Sequenced by immunoSEQ multiplex PCR; TCRdb stores in-frame clones only, minus some. Seen here are some 10,000 clones, about 93% observed once, and the top ten hold approximately 9.9%. The TCR comes from an adult with mismatch repair-deficient cancer. The chain is built from TRBV7-3 and TRBJ2-1; TRBD1 might be the D (6 bases). The material was cells cultured in vitro, obtained from a patient treated with pembrolizumab. The CDR3: CASSFAGDGNEQFF. The DNA for the CDR3 is TGTGCCAGCAGCTTCGCAGGGGACGGCAATGAGCAGTTCTTC.